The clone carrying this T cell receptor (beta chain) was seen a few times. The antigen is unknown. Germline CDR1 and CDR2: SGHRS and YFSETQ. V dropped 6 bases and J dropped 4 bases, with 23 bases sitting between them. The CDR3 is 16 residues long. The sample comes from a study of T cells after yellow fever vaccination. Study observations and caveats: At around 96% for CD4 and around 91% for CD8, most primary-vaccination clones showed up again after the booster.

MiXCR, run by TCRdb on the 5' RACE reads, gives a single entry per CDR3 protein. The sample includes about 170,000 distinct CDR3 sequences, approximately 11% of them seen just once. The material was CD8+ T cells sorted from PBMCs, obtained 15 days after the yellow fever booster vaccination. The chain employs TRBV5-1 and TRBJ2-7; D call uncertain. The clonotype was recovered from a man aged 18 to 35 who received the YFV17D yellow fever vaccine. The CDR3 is CASTPRERRSPYEQYV. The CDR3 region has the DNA TGCGCCAGCACCCCTCGAGAGAGAAGGAGCCCGTACGAGCAGTACGTC.